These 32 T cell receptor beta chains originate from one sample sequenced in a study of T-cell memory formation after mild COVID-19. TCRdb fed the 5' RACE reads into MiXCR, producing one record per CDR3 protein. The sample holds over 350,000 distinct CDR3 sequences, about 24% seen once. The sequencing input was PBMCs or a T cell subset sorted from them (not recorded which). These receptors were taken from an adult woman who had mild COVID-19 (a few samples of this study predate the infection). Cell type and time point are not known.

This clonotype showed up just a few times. For the CDR3, the DNA is TGTGCCAGCTCACCACCGGCCGGCACCTACGAGCAGTACTTC. This codes for CASSPPAGTYEQYF. The chain uses TRBV18 and TRBJ2-7; D not certain. CDR3 length: 14 residues. V was trimmed by 0 bases and J by 2 bases, leaving 8 bases between them. Germline loops: CDR1 KGHSH, CDR2 LQKENI. Full variable domain (outside the CDR3, taken from reference TRBV18 and TRBJ2-7): NAGVMQNPRHLVRRRGQEARLRCSPMKGHSHVYWYRQLPEEGLKFMVYLQKENIIDESGMPKERFSAEFPKEGPSILRIQQVVRGDSAAYFCASSPPAGTYEQYFGPGTRLTVT.

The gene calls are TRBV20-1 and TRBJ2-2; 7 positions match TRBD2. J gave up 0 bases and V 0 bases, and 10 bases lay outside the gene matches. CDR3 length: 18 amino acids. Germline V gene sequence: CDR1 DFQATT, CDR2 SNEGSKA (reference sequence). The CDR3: CSARDRSGDRSNTGELFF. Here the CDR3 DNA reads TGCAGTGCTAGAGATCGGAGCGGGGACCGATCGAACACCGGGGAGCTGTTTTTT.

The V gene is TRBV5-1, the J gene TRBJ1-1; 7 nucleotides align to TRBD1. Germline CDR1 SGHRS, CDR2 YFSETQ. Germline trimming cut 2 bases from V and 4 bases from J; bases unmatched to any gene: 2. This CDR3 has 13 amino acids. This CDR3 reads CASSLPGGTEAFF. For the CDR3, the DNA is TGCGCCAGCAGCTTACCAGGGGGCACTGAAGCTTTCTTT.

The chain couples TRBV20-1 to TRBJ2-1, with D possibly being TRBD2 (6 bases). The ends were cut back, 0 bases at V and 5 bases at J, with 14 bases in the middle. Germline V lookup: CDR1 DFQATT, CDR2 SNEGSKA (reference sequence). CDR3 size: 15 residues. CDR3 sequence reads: CSARDFEGGHNEQFF. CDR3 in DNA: TGCAGTGCTAGAGATTTTGAGGGAGGACACAATGAGCAGTTCTTC.

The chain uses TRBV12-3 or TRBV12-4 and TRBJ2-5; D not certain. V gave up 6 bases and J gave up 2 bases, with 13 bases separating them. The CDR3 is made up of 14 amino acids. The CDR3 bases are TGTGCCAGCAGCAAACGCGGAAAACAAGAGACCCAGTACTTC. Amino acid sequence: CASSKRGKQETQYF.

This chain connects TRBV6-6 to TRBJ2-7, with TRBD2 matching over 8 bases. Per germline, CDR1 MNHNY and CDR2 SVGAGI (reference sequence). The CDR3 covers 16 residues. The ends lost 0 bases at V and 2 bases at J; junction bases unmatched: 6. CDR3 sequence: CASSYSSPGGPYEQYF. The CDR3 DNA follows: TGTGCCAGCAGTTACTCAAGCCCGGGAGGGCCCTACGAGCAGTACTTC.

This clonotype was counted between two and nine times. The CDR3 region is CASRGDGYEQYF. The CDR3 region has the DNA TGTGCCAGTAGAGGGGACGGCTACGAGCAGTACTTC. The V and J genes are TRBV12-3 or TRBV12-4 and TRBJ2-7; D tentatively reads TRBD1 or TRBD2 (5 bases each). The CDR3 runs 12 residues. V lost 9 bases, J lost 3 bases, and 12 bases lay in between.

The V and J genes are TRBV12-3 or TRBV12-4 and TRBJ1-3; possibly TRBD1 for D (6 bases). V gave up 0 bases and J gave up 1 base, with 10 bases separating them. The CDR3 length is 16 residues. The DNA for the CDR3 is TGTGCCAGCAGTTTAGCCCCGGGGGCGTCTGGAAACACCATATATTTT. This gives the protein CASSLAPGASGNTIYF.

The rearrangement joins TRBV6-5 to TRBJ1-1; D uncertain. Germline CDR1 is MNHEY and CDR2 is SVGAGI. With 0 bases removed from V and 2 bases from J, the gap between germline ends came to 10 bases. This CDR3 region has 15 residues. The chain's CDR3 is CASSYSRKGNTEAFF. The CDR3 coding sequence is TGTGCCAGCAGTTACTCGAGGAAAGGTAACACTGAAGCTTTCTTT.

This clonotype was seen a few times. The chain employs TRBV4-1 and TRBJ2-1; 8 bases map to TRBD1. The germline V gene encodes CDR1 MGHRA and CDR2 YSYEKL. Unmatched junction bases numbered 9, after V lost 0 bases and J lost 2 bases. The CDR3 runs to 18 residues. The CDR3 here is CASSQEGTGRGTYNEQFF. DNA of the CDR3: TGCGCCAGCAGCCAAGAAGGGACAGGTCGGGGAACCTACAATGAGCAGTTCTTC.

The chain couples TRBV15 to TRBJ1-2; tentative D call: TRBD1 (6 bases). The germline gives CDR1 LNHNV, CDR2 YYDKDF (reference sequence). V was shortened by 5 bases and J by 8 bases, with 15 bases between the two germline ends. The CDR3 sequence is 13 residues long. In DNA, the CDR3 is TGTGCCACCAGCGTTGGGGGCGCGGGCGGCTACACCTTC. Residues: CATSVGGAGGYTF.

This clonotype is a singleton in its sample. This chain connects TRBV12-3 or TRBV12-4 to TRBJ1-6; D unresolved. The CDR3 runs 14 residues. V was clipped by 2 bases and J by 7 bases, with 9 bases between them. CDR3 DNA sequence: TGTGCCAGCAGTTTACCTTGGTCCAATTCACCCCTCCACTTT. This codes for CASSLPWSNSPLHF.

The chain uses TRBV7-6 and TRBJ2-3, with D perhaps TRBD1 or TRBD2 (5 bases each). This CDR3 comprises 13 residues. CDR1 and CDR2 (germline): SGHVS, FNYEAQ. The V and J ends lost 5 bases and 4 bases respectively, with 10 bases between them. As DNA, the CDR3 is TGTGCCAGCAGCCGGGGCCCTCCAGATACGCAGTATTTT. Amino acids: CASSRGPPDTQYF.

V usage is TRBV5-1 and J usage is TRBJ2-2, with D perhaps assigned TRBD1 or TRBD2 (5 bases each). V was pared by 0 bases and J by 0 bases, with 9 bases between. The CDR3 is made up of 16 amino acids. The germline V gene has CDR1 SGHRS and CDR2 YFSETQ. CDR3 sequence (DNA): TGCGCCAGCAGCTTGGGGCAGGGACCGAACACCGGGGAGCTGTTTTTT. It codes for CASSLGQGPNTGELFF. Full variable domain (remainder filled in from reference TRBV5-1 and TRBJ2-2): KAGVTQTPRYLIKTRGQQVTLSCSPISGHRSVSWYQQTPGQGLQFLFEYFSETQRNKGNFPGRFSGRQFSNSRSEMNVSTLELGDSALYLCASSLGQGPNTGELFFGEGSRLTVL.

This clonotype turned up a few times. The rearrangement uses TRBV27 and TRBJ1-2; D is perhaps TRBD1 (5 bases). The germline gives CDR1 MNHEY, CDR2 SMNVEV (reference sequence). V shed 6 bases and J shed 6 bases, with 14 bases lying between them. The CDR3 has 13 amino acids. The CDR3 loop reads CASSPPGGDGYTF. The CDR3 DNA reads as TGTGCCAGCAGCCCACCGGGGGGGGATGGCTACACCTTC.

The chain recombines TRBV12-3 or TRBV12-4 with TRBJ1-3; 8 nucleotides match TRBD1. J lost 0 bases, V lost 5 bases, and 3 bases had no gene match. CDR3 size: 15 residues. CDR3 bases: TGTGCCAGCAGTATGACAGGGGCCTCTGGAAACACCATATATTTT. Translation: CASSMTGASGNTIYF.

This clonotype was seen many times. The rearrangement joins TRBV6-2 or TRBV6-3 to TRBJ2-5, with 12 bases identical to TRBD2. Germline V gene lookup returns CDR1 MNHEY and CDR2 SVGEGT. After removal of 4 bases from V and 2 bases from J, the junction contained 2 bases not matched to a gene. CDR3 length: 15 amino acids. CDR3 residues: CASSLTSGSQETQYF. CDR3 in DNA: TGTGCCAGCAGTTTGACTAGCGGGAGTCAAGAGACCCAGTACTTC.

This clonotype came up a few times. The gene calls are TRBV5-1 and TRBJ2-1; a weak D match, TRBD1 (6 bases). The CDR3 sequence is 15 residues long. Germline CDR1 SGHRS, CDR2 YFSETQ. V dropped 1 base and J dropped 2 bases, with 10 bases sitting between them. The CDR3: CASSLPGVAYNEQFF. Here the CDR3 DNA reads TGCGCCAGCAGCTTGCCAGGGGTCGCCTACAATGAGCAGTTCTTC.

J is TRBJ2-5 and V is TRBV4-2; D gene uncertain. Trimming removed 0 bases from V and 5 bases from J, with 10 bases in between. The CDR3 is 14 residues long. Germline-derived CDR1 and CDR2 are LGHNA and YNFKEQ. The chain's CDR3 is CASSQERYGETQYF. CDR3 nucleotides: TGTGCCAGCAGCCAAGAAAGGTACGGGGAGACCCAGTACTTC.

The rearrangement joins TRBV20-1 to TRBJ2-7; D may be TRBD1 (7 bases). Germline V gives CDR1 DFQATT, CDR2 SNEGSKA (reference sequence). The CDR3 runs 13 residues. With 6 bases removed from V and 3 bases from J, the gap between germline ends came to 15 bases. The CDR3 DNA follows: TGCAGTGCCCCCAGGGGGGAGAACTACGAGCAGTACTTC. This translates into CSAPRGENYEQYF.

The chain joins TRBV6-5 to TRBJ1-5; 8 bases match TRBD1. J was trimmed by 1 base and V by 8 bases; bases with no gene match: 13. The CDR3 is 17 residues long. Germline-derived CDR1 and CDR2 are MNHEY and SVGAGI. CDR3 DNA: TGTGCCAGCGGGGCGGCAGGGGGCCACACCAGCAATCAGCCCCAGCATTTT. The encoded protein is CASGAAGGHTSNQPQHF.

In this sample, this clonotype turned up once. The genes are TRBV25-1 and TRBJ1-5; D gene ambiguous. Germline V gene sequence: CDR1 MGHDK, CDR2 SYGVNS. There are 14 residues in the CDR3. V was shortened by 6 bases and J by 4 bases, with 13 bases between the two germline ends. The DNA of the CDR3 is TGTGCCAGCAGCCCCATCGGAGGGAATCAGCCCCAGCATTTT. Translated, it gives CASSPIGGNQPQHF.

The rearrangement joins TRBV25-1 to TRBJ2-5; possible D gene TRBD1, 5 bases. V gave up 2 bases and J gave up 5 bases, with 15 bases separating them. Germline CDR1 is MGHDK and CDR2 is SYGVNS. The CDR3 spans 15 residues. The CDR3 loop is CASSETGHAGETQYF. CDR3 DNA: TGTGCCAGCAGTGAAACAGGACACGCAGGGGAGACCCAGTACTTC.

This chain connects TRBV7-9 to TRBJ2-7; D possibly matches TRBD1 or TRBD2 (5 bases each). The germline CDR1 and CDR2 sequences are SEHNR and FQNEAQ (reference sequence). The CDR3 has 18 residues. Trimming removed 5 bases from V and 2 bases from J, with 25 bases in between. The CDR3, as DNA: TGTGCCAGCAGCCGTGGACTCACCCAGGGCAAGGCTCCCTACGAGCAGTACTTC. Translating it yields CASSRGLTQGKAPYEQYF.

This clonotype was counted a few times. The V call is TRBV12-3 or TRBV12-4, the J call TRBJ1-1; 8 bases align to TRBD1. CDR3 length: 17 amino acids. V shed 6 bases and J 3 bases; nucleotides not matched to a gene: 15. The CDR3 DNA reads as TGTGCCAGCAGCCTTGGACAGGGCGAATTTGAGGACACTGAAGCTTTCTTT. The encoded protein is CASSLGQGEFEDTEAFF.

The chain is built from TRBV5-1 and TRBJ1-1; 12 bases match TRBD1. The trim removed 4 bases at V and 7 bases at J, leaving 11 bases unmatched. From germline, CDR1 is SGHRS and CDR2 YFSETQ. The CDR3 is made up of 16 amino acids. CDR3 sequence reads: CASSPTEGQGASEAFF. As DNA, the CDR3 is TGCGCCAGCAGCCCAACTGAGGGACAGGGGGCGAGTGAAGCTTTCTTT.

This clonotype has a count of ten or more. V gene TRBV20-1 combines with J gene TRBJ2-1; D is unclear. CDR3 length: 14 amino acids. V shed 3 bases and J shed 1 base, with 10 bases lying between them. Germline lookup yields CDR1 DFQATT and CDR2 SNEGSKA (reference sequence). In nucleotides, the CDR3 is TGCAGTGCTAGGTCCCTTTGGTCCTACAATGAGCAGTTCTTC. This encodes CSARSLWSYNEQFF.

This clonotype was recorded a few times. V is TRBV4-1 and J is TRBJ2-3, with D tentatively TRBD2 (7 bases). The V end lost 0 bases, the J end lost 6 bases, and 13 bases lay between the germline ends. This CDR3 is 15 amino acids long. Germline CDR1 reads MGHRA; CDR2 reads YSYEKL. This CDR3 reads CASSQEWGGGDTQYF. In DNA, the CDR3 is TGCGCCAGCAGCCAAGAATGGGGGGGCGGGGATACGCAGTATTTT.

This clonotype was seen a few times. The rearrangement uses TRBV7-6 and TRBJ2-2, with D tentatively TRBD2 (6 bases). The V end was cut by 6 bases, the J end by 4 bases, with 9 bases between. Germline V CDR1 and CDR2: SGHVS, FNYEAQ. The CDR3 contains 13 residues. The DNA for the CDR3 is TGTGCCAGCAGTGGGGGGACCACCGGGGAGCTGTTTTTT. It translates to CASSGGTTGELFF. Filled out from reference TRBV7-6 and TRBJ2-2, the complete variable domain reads GAGVSQSPRYKVTKRGQDVALRCDPISGHVSLYWYRQALGQGPEFLTYFNYEAQQDKSGLPNDRFSAERPEGSISTLTIQRTEQRDSAMYRCASSGGTTGELFFGEGSRLTVL.

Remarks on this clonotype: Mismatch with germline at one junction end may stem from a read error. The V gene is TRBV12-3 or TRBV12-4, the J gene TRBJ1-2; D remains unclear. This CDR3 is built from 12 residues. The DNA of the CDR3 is TGTGCCAGCAGTTCCATCAGGACCCTTCTCCTCTTC. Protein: CASSSIRTLLLF.

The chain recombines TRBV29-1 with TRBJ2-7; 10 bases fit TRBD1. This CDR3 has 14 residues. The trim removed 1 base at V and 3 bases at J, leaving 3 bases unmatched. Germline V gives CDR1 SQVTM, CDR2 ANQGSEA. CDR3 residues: CSVEGTGGSYEQYF. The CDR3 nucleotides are TGCAGCGTTGAAGGGACAGGGGGAAGCTACGAGCAGTACTTC.

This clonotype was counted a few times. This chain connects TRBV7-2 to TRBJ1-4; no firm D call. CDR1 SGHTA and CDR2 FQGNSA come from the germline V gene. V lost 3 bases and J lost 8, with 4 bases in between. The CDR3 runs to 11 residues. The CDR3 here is CASSFDEKLFF. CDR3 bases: TGTGCCAGCAGCTTTGACGAAAAACTGTTTTTT.